The sequence of this T cell receptor beta chain was determined in a study of cytotoxic CD8 clonotypes in ibrutinib-treated CLL. Study-wide background: Once treatment had gone on for a median of 12 months, range 6 to 36, response samples were drawn. Findings and limits, study-wide: Contraction or stability on treatment characterized the public clonotypes, which were uncommon.

This clone was seen a handful of times. The antigen is not known. TCRdb's table, derived via immunoSEQ multiplex PCR, lists solely in-frame clones and lacks some. Of roughly 24,000 clones in the sample, about 78% were seen once. The J segment lost 2 bases and the V segment lost 7 bases, leaving 8 bases of the junction unmatched. There are 14 residues in the CDR3. The germline V gene has CDR1 SQVTM and CDR2 ANQGSEA. The chain employs TRBV29-1 and TRBJ1-5, with 7 bases aligning to TRBD1. Sequenced material: PBMCs, taken before ibrutinib treatment. The TCR sequence derives from a human donor with chronic lymphocytic leukemia. This CDR3 is CSAATGNGNQPQHF. In DNA form, the CDR3 reads TGCAGCGCCGCGACAGGGAACGGCAATCAGCCCCAGCATTTT.